This section outlines one T cell receptor beta chain sequence together with its context. Original methodology: Amplification of reference gene primers was used by the study to estimate nucleated cell counts. Repertoires were generated with immunoSEQ multiplex PCR, while TCRdb's copy carries only in-frame clones and drops some. V, J and clone size reflect that table, while D and trimming were determined from the DNA. The data contain approximately 150,000 clones, roughly 81% of them singletons. The germline gives CDR1 SEHNR, CDR2 FQNEAQ (reference sequence). The CDR3 has 15 residues. V lost 7 bases to trimming and J lost 4 bases, with 19 bases between them. These data come from a study of blood T cell repertoires in COVID-19.

The chain has TRBV7-9 and TRBJ1-2; D might be TRBD1 (5 bases). Material: peripheral blood. The clonotype comes from a human donor with acute or convalescent COVID-19. The donor label of this sample is uncertain. The CDR3, as DNA: TGTGCCAGCACCTCCGGGACTTATGGCGGCTATGGCTACACCTTC. It yields the protein CASTSGTYGGYGYTF.